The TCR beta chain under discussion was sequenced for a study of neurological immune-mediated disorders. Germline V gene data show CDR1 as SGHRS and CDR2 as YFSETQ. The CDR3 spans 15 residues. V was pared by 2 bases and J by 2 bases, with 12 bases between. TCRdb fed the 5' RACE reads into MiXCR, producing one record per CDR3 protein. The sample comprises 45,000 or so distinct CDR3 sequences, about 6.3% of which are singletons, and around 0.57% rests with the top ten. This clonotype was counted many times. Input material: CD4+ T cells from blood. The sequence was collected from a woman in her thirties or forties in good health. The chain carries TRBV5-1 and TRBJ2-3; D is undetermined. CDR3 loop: CASSFTSRYTDTQYF. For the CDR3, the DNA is TGCGCCAGCAGCTTTACTTCGCGGTACACAGATACGCAGTATTTT.